The rows below give T cell receptor beta chains drawn from one sample of a study of CD8+ T cells in alopecia areata. TCRdb keeps only in-frame clones here, not all; method: immunoSEQ multiplex PCR. The sample lists under 95,000 clones, just over 70% occurring once. Here the sequenced sample was CD8+ T cells sorted from blood, taken at approximately week 42, from a patient treated with tofacitinib. The receptors here all came from a human donor with alopecia areata. CDR3s include the opening cysteine and the closing phenylalanine or tryptophan. The D gene is left open where the match is weak. For some rows the clone size is stated as once, few or many, or as a class when expanded; others skip it.

-,-,TRBV5-6,TRBJ1-2,CASSLDAGGYTF,TGTGCCAGCAGCTTGGATGCAGGTGGCTACACCTTC
-,few,TRBV29-1,TRBJ2-7,CSVHLPTGEQYF,TGCAGCGTGCACCTACCTACAGGGGAGCAGTACTTC
-,-,TRBV5-1,TRBJ1-1,CASSWDKGTEAFF,TGCGCCAGCAGTTGGGATAAGGGCACTGAAGCTTTCTTT
-,-,TRBV9,TRBJ1-5,CASSPGGNQPQHF,TGTGCCAGCAGCCCAGGGGGCAATCAGCCCCAGCATTTT
-,-,TRBV2,TRBJ1-1,CATAGGDNTEAFF,TGTGCGACAGCCGGAGGGGATAACACTGAAGCTTTCTTT
-,-,TRBV5-1,TRBJ1-1,CASSPSPQKGAFF,TGCGCCAGCAGCCCATCCCCCCAAAAAGGGGCTTTCTTT
-,-,TRBV7-2,TRBJ1-5,CASSPFSEQRQAQHF,TGTGCCAGCAGTCCGTTTTCAGAACAGCGTCAGGCCCAGCATTTT
-,-,TRBV7-2,TRBJ1-2,CASSLGRDRIYGYTF,TGTGCCAGCAGCTTAGGACGGGATCGTATCTATGGCTACACCTTC
-,-,TRBV19,TRBJ1-1,CASKSGNTEAFF,TGTGCCAGTAAGTCGGGAAACACTGAAGCTTTCTTT
-,-,TRBV7-9,TRBJ1-6,CASSLVQGSPLHF,TGTGCCAGCAGCTTAGTACAGGGATCACCCCTCCACTTT
-,-,TRBV30,TRBJ2-7,CAWNPQGSYEQYF,TGTGCCTGGAATCCTCAGGGCTCCTACGAGCAGTACTTC
-,few,TRBV12-5,TRBJ1-2,CASGLSTQRRSIYGYTF,TGTGCTAGTGGTTTGAGTACACAGAGGCGATCGATCTATGGCTACACCTTC
-,-,TRBV6-5,TRBJ1-5,CASSSRLGPQHF,TGTGCCAGCAGTTCTAGATTGGGGCCCCAGCATTTT
-,few,TRBV29-1,TRBJ2-7,CSVRISYEQYF,TGCAGCGTCCGAATATCCTACGAGCAGTACTTC
-,-,TRBV6-5,TRBJ1-1,CASSWEGSEAFF,TGTGCCAGCAGTTGGGAAGGTTCTGAAGCTTTCTTT
-,-,TRBV20-1,TRBJ1-1,CSASPGGEAFF,TGCAGTGCTAGCCCCGGTGGAGAAGCTTTCTTT
-,many,TRBV7-2,TRBJ2-3,CASSLAGRVTDTQYF,TGTGCCAGCAGCTTAGCGGGAAGGGTGACAGATACGCAGTATTTT
TRBD1,once,TRBV7-8,TRBJ2-7,CASSSGTVSYEQYF,TGTGCCAGCAGCTCCGGGACAGTCTCCTACGAGCAGTACTTC
-,-,TRBV11-2,TRBJ2-7,CASSFSDRDYEQYF,TGTGCCAGCAGCTTTAGCGACCGGGACTACGAGCAGTACTTC
-,few,TRBV19,TRBJ1-2,CATYDGQGSGYTF,TGTGCCACCTACGATGGGCAGGGAAGTGGCTACACCTTC
-,-,TRBV6-1,TRBJ2-7,CASSEADPYEQYF,TGTGCCAGCAGTGAAGCCGACCCATACGAGCAGTACTTC
-,many,TRBV6-4,TRBJ2-6,CASSDNSGANVLTF,TGTGCCAGCAGTGACAACTCTGGGGCCAACGTCCTGACTTTC
TRBD1,-,TRBV2,TRBJ2-7,CASSEDRGVRYEQYF,TGTGCCAGCAGTGAAGACAGGGGGGTACGGTACGAGCAGTACTTC
-,-,TRBV11-3,TRBJ1-1,CASSLEPREGTEAFF,TGTGCCAGCAGCTTAGAACCCCGGGAAGGCACTGAAGCTTTCTTT
-,-,TRBV4-3,TRBJ2-1,CASSQEIGGGNEQFF,TGCGCCAGCAGCCAAGAGATAGGAGGGGGCAATGAGCAGTTCTTC
-,-,TRBV15,TRBJ1-6,CATSSGTGLQSPLHF,TGTGCCACCAGCTCAGGAACAGGGCTACAATCACCCCTCCACTTT
-,-,TRBV4-3,TRBJ1-5,CATSEWVGQPQHF,TGCGCCACCAGCGAGTGGGTAGGTCAGCCCCAGCATTTT
-,medium-sized,TRBV7-8,TRBJ2-7,CASSLRPENEQYF,TGTGCCAGCAGCTTAAGGCCTGAAAACGAGCAGTACTTC
TRBD1,-,TRBV7-2,TRBJ1-5,CARSPGTAYQPQHF,TGTGCCCGCAGCCCGGGGACAGCTTATCAGCCCCAGCATTTT
-,-,TRBV21-1,TRBJ1-5,CASRGGLVSPQHF,TGTGCCAGCAGAGGGGGGCTGGTGAGTCCCCAGCATTTT
-,few,TRBV7-3,TRBJ2-1,CASSLGVNSYNEQFF,TGTGCCAGCAGCTTAGGGGTGAACTCCTACAATGAGCAGTTCTTC
-,-,TRBV6-5,TRBJ2-1,CASSDLGTKEQFF,TGTGCCAGCAGTGACCTGGGGACAAAGGAGCAGTTCTTC
TRBD1,-,TRBV7-2,TRBJ2-7,CASSYGQGRYEQYF,TGTGCCAGCAGCTACGGACAGGGGAGGTACGAGCAGTACTTC
-,-,TRBV7-3,TRBJ2-3,CASSVAGQGDTQYF,TGTGCCAGCAGCGTGGCGGGGCAGGGAGATACGCAGTATTTT
TRBD2,-,TRBV28,TRBJ2-7,CASRQSGGIAYEQYF,TGTGCCAGCAGACAAAGCGGGGGGATCGCCTACGAGCAGTACTTC
-,-,TRBV15,TRBJ1-2,CATSRVQGNYGYTF,TGTGCCACCAGCAGAGTTCAGGGCAACTATGGCTACACCTTC
-,once,TRBV27,TRBJ1-1,CASSLSNSVLAEAFF,TGTGCCAGCAGTTTATCGAATTCGGTATTAGCTGAAGCTTTCTTT
-,-,TRBV11-2,TRBJ1-6,CASSDAYNSPLHF,TGTGCCAGCAGCGATGCCTATAATTCACCCCTCCACTTT
TRBD1,few,TRBV7-9,TRBJ1-2,CASSPPVGTENYGYTF,TGTGCCAGCAGCCCCCCTGTGGGGACAGAGAACTATGGCTACACCTTC
-,few,TRBV29-1,TRBJ1-2,CTAALNGRVEGYTF,TGCACCGCAGCGTTGAATGGAAGGGTGGAAGGCTACACCTTC
-,-,TRBV6-1,TRBJ2-7,CASSEAPDRAYEQYF,TGTGCCAGCAGTGAAGCGCCGGACAGAGCCTACGAGCAGTACTTC
-,once,TRBV16,TRBJ1-3,CASSQGNRPNTIYF,TGTGCCAGCAGCCAAGGAAACAGGCCGAACACCATATATTTT
-,-,TRBV29-1,TRBJ1-1,CSAKLGEAFF,TGCAGCGCAAAGCTAGGGGAAGCTTTCTTT
-,-,TRBV19,TRBJ1-1,CASRGAGNTEAFF,TGTGCCAGTAGGGGAGCCGGGAACACTGAAGCTTTCTTT
-,-,TRBV7-9,TRBJ1-6,CASSLTQDNSPLHF,TGTGCCAGCAGCTTAACACAGGATAATTCACCCCTCCACTTT
TRBD1,few,TRBV6-1,TRBJ1-2,CASSYRDSGYGYTF,TGTGCCAGCAGTTATCGGGACAGTGGATATGGCTACACCTTC
-,-,TRBV5-1,TRBJ2-3,CASSLIGGAYTDTQYF,TGCGCCAGCAGCTTAATTGGGGGGGCCTACACAGATACGCAGTATTTT
-,-,TRBV6-5,TRBJ1-2,CASSYSRALEGYTF,TGTGCCAGCAGTTACTCTCGGGCCCTTGAGGGCTACACCTTC
TRBD1,-,TRBV7-6,TRBJ2-7,CASSFGTGTDEQYF,TGTGCCAGCAGCTTCGGGACAGGGACCGACGAGCAGTACTTC
-,-,TRBV29-1,TRBJ1-1,CSVARGTEAFF,TGCAGCGTAGCCCGGGGAACTGAAGCTTTCTTT
-,-,TRBV6-5,TRBJ1-6,CASSYSQGDSPLHF,TGTGCCAGCAGTTACAGCCAGGGTGATTCACCCCTCCACTTT
-,-,TRBV10-3,TRBJ2-1,CAISDHASSYNEQFF,TGTGCCATCAGTGACCACGCGAGCTCCTACAATGAGCAGTTCTTC
-,few,TRBV16,TRBJ2-4,CASSQSVVSIAKNIQYF,TGTGCCAGCAGCCAATCGGTCGTTTCAATAGCCAAAAACATTCAGTACTTC
-,-,TRBV2,TRBJ2-3,CASSVGSTTDTQYF,TGTGCCAGCAGTGTAGGCAGTACCACAGATACGCAGTATTTT
TRBD2,-,TRBV7-9,TRBJ2-3,CASSSGTSGSTDTQYF,TGTGCCAGCAGCTCCGGGACTAGCGGTAGCACAGATACGCAGTATTTT
TRBD2,few,TRBV6-5,TRBJ2-2,CATRTSGGGTGELFF,TGTGCCACCAGGACTAGCGGGGGAGGGACCGGGGAGCTGTTTTTT
-,-,TRBV27,TRBJ2-1,CASGAEQFF,TGTGCCAGCGGAGCTGAGCAGTTCTTC